A single sample is the source of the 28 T cell receptor beta chains below, sequenced in a study of blood T cells in healthy people across ages. Together with a sample-barcoded 5' primer, a J-beta primer mix was included in a second PCR lasting about 7 to 11 cycles. One entry per CDR3 protein, called by TCRdb with MiXCR from the 5' RACE reads. The table shows 550,000 to 700,000 distinct CDR3 sequences, with roughly 28% occurring only once. Sequencing used blood. The receptors were gathered from a woman in her seventies in good health.

The chain joins TRBV20-1 to TRBJ2-7; D gene unclear. The CDR3 has 15 amino acids. Germline-derived CDR1 and CDR2 are DFQATT and SNEGSKA (reference sequence). Deletions cut 0 bases from V and 6 bases from J, with 18 bases between. CDR3 loop: CSARDRLPKPPEQYF. The CDR3, as DNA: TGCAGTGCTAGAGATCGACTTCCCAAGCCGCCCGAGCAGTACTTC.

In its sample, this clonotype was seen once. The CDR3, as DNA: TGTGCCAGCTCACCAAGCCGGGACAGGAACAATGAGCAGTTCTTC. Translating it yields CASSPSRDRNNEQFF. This sequence joins TRBV18 and TRBJ2-5; 8 bases map to TRBD1. The DNA end is a closer match to TRBJ2-1, so the J assignment may be wrong. The CDR3 extends over 15 amino acids. Germline V gene data show CDR1 as KGHSH and CDR2 as LQKENI.

This clonotype was seen a few times. V usage is TRBV7-9 and J usage is TRBJ2-4; D is possibly TRBD1 (6 bases). Germline V gene data show CDR1 as SEHNR and CDR2 as FQNEAQ (reference sequence). There are 17 residues in the CDR3. V was shortened by 5 bases and J by 6 bases, with 23 bases between the two germline ends. The CDR3 bases are TGTGCCAGCAGCCCAGGGGTTACCTCCTCTGTTGGAAACATTCAGTACTTC. It yields the protein CASSPGVTSSVGNIQYF.

V is TRBV4-1 and J is TRBJ1-4; maybe TRBD1 (6 bases). Trimming took off 0 bases at V and 8 bases at J, with 13 bases between the two ends. Germline CDR1 MGHRA, CDR2 YSYEKL. This CDR3 has 15 residues. The CDR3 here is CASSQDGQGKEKLFF. The CDR3 DNA reads as TGCGCCAGCAGCCAAGATGGCCAGGGGAAGGAAAAACTGTTTTTT.

The chain has TRBV9 and TRBJ1-6; 9 bases are a match to TRBD1. V dropped 2 bases and J dropped 8; count of bases not matched to a gene: 11. The CDR3 sequence is 17 residues long. In germline, CDR1 is SGDLS, CDR2 YYNGEE. This CDR3 reads CASSVTPGTGRDSPLHF. The CDR3, as DNA: TGTGCCAGCAGCGTGACACCCGGGACAGGGAGGGATTCACCCCTCCACTTT.

This clonotype has a handful of counts. The rearrangement joins TRBV19 to TRBJ2-1; tentative D call: TRBD1 (6 bases). The CDR3 has 13 amino acids. V was trimmed by 8 bases and J by 0 bases, leaving 8 bases between them. Germline CDR1 reads LNHDA; CDR2 reads SQIVND (reference sequence). CDR3 DNA: TGTGCCAGTCGGGACAACTCCTACAATGAGCAGTTCTTC. Protein: CASRDNSYNEQFF. Looking up the rest from reference TRBV19 and TRBJ2-1 gives the full variable domain: DGGITQSPKYLFRKEGQNVTLSCEQNLNHDAMYWYRQDPGQGLRLIYYSQIVNDFQKGDIAEGYSVSREKKESFPLTVTSAQKNPTAFYLCASRDNSYNEQFFGPGTRLTVL.

Comment on this clonotype: The germline gene is not matched at one end of the junction; a read error may be the cause. The chain couples TRBV6-6 to TRBJ2-7; 8 nucleotides align to TRBD1. Germline lookup yields CDR1 MNHNY and CDR2 SVGAGI (reference sequence). This CDR3 region has 13 residues. CDR3 sequence reads: CASSSGGWYERYF. CDR3 nucleotides: TGTGCCAGCAGTTCAGGGGGCTGGTACGAGCGGTACTTC.

This clonotype was seen more than once but under ten times. The chain recombines TRBV6-6 with TRBJ2-5, with D hard to call. This CDR3 comprises 15 residues. Germline values: CDR1 MNHNY, CDR2 SVGAGI (reference sequence). Trimming left V 4 bases short and J 3 bases short, with 15 bases between. CDR3 region: CASSSPDRAKETQYF. CDR3 bases: TGTGCCAGCAGTTCTCCTGACCGGGCCAAAGAGACCCAGTACTTC.

This chain connects TRBV5-5 to TRBJ2-2; D remains ambiguous. With 6 bases removed from V and 0 bases from J, the gap between germline ends came to 12 bases. The CDR3 covers 15 residues. Germline V gene sequence: CDR1 SGHKS, CDR2 YYEKEE (reference sequence). The CDR3 reads CASISSAANTGELFF. CDR3 sequence (DNA): TGTGCCAGCATCTCTTCGGCGGCGAACACCGGGGAGCTGTTTTTT.

A few counts support this clonotype. The gene calls are TRBV3-1 and TRBJ2-2; 7 bases are shared with TRBD1. Trimming removed 4 bases from V and 3 bases from J; junction bases left unmatched: 11. The CDR3 extends over 17 amino acids. Germline CDR1 reads LGHDT; CDR2 reads YNNKEL (reference sequence). This CDR3 reads CASSPVLDRTYTGELFF. CDR3 bases: TGTGCCAGCAGCCCCGTCCTGGACAGGACATACACCGGGGAGCTGTTTTTT.

The sample holds many counts of this clonotype. The chain links TRBV5-1 to TRBJ2-5; TRBD2 aligns across 10 bases. Matching the DNA end better, TRBJ2-1 makes the J call doubtful. Germline V gene sequence: CDR1 SGHRS, CDR2 YFSETQ. CDR3 size: 13 residues. In nucleotides, the CDR3 is TGCGCCAGCAGGCTAGCGGGGGAAGGAGAGCAGTTCTTC. As protein: CASRLAGEGEQFF.

A remark on this clonotype: Germline is not matched at one junction end, which may reflect a read error. J is TRBJ2-1 and V is TRBV6-2 or TRBV6-3; 7 positions match TRBD2. The CDR3 covers 14 residues. CDR1 is MNHEY and CDR2 is SVGEGT in the germline V gene. The CDR3: CASTYRGDVNEQFF. CDR3 bases: TGTGCCAGCACTTACCGGGGGGATGTGAATGAGCAGTTCTTC.

This clonotype was observed a single time. The rearrangement links TRBV20-1 to TRBJ1-1; no clear D. The CDR3 sequence is 14 residues long. The V gene's germline CDR1 is DFQATT and CDR2 SNEGSKA (reference sequence). Trimming left V 1 base short and J 1 base short, with 10 bases between. CDR3 bases: TGCAGTGCTAGAGCCCCGGCGACGAACACTGAAGCTTTCTTT. Translated: CSARAPATNTEAFF.

The chain carries TRBV20-1 and TRBJ1-2; D ambiguous. The germline V and J ends were trimmed by 3 bases and 2 bases, with 10 bases remaining between them. CDR3 length: 13 amino acids. In germline, CDR1 is DFQATT, CDR2 SNEGSKA (reference sequence). The CDR3 spells CSASQAANYGYTF. In nucleotides, the CDR3 is TGCAGTGCTAGCCAGGCGGCAAACTATGGCTACACCTTC.

The chain joins TRBV6-4 to TRBJ1-5; D call uncertain. Germline loops: CDR1 MRHNA, CDR2 SNTAGT. The CDR3 has 17 amino acids. V shed 11 bases and J shed 5 bases, with 28 bases lying between them. Written as DNA, the CDR3 is TGTGCCCCCGGGGTAAGACGCCCCTTGATTCCCGATCAGCCCCAGCATTTT. It is translated as CAPGVRRPLIPDQPQHF.

This clonotype was seen only a few times. The chain is built from TRBV7-9 and TRBJ2-3, with 10 bases fitting TRBD1. The germline V gene has CDR1 SEHNR and CDR2 FQNEAQ (reference sequence). V lost 5 bases and J lost 10; bases outside the gene matches: 3. The CDR3 totals 12 residues. This CDR3 reads CASSLGTGAQYF. CDR3 nucleotides: TGTGCCAGCAGCCTAGGGACAGGGGCGCAGTATTTT.

This clonotype was seen only a few times. The CDR3 coding sequence is TGCAGCGTTTACGGCAGGGAATACGAGCAGTACTTC. Residues: CSVYGREYEQYF. The chain carries TRBV29-1 and TRBJ2-7; weak D call: TRBD1 (5 bases). V lost 5 bases and J lost 4, with 12 bases in between. This CDR3 is 12 amino acids long. Looked up from germline, CDR1 is SQVTM and CDR2 is ANQGSEA.

This clonotype has only a few counts. The chain is built from TRBV7-2 and TRBJ1-1, with D possibly matching TRBD1 (6 bases). The CDR3 spans 16 residues. The V gene lost 4 bases and the J gene lost 3 bases, with 18 bases spanning the gap. Germline CDR1 and CDR2: SGHTA and FQGNSA. The CDR3: CASSSFPRGAYTEAFF. The CDR3 DNA reads TGTGCCAGCAGCTCTTTTCCCAGGGGTGCGTACACTGAAGCTTTCTTT.

A few counts support this clonotype. This chain uses TRBV18 with TRBJ2-2; D not certain. V dropped 1 base and J dropped 7 bases, with 13 bases sitting between them. Germline CDR1 is KGHSH and CDR2 is LQKENI. The CDR3 has 15 amino acids. This CDR3 is CASSPRRQVDGELFF. CDR3 nucleotides: TGTGCCAGCTCACCACGACGTCAGGTCGACGGGGAGCTGTTTTTT.

The chain recombines TRBV20-1 with TRBJ2-5; D gene uncertain. CDR1 is DFQATT, CDR2 SNEGSKA, per germline (reference sequence). The CDR3 is made up of 13 amino acids. V shed 6 bases and J shed 2 bases, with 13 bases lying between them. The CDR3 loop reads CSARRTAQETQYF. In nucleotides, the CDR3 is TGCAGTGCCCGAAGGACGGCTCAAGAGACCCAGTACTTC.

The chain joins TRBV7-2 to TRBJ2-7; D is unresolved. CDR3 length equals 14 residues. Germline V lookup: CDR1 SGHTA, CDR2 FQGNSA. Trimming took 5 bases from V and 2 from J, leaving 13 bases between them. CDR3 sequence: CASSRSVGTYEQYF. The DNA of the CDR3 is TGTGCCAGCAGCCGTTCGGTGGGGACCTACGAGCAGTACTTC.

The V call is TRBV20-1, the J call TRBJ1-1, with TRBD1 identical over 7 bases. This CDR3 is built from 15 residues. Germline V gene lookup returns CDR1 DFQATT and CDR2 SNEGSKA (reference sequence). V shed 1 base, J shed 5 bases, and the junction held 10 bases outside the gene matches. For the CDR3, the DNA is TGCAGTGCTAGAGTCGTTAGGGGGCGAGGAACTGAAGCTTTCTTT. Its protein is CSARVVRGRGTEAFF.

This rearrangement joins TRBV6-2 or TRBV6-3 to TRBJ2-1; 7 nucleotides agree with TRBD2. The DNA end favors TRBJ2-7, so the J call may be wrong. Germline V gene data show CDR1 as MNHEY and CDR2 as SVGEGT. The CDR3 contains 16 residues. CDR3 in DNA: TGTGCCAGCAGAGACTTCGACGGGGGGTATTACTACGAGCAGTACTTC. Translation gives CASRDFDGGYYYEQYF.

In this sample, this clonotype turned up a few times. This chain connects TRBV7-9 to TRBJ1-4, with 9 bases aligning to TRBD1. Unmatched junction bases numbered 10, after V lost 4 bases and J lost 10 bases. CDR1 is SEHNR and CDR2 is FQNEAQ in the germline V gene (reference sequence). This CDR3 region has 15 residues. The CDR3 coding sequence is TGTGCCAGCAGCTGGCAGGGACAGGGCCTGGGAAAACTGTTTTTT. Translating it yields CASSWQGQGLGKLFF. Together with reference TRBV7-9 and TRBJ1-4, the CDR3 gives the full variable domain: DTGVSQNPRHKITKRGQNVTFRCDPISEHNRLYWYRQTLGQGPEFLTYFQNEAQLEKSRLLSDRFSAERPKGSFSTLEIQRTEQGDSAMYLCASSWQGQGLGKLFFGSGTQLSVL.

The chain uses TRBV6-6 and TRBJ1-4; maybe TRBD1 (5 bases). V was trimmed by 2 bases and J by 6 bases, leaving 13 bases between them. The CDR3 is 15 residues long. Looked up from germline, CDR1 is MNHNY and CDR2 is SVGAGI (reference sequence). CDR3 DNA sequence: TGTGCCAGCAGTTACCCGGGACTGGGAGATGAAAAACTGTTTTTT. Protein: CASSYPGLGDEKLFF.

This clonotype was seen more than once but under ten times. The chain joins TRBV10-3 to TRBJ1-4; the D is unclear. CDR3 length equals 12 residues. Trimming removed 4 bases at V and 11 bases at J, with 11 bases between. The germline CDR1 and CDR2 sequences are ENHRY and SYGVKD. CDR3 nucleotide sequence: TGTGCCATCAGTGGGTCGAATTGGAAACTGTTTTTT. This gives the protein CAISGSNWKLFF.

This clonotype was seen more than once but under ten times. This chain links TRBV15 with TRBJ1-6, with 7 bases fitting TRBD1. The CDR3 spans 15 residues. Germline CDR1 reads LNHNV; CDR2 reads YYDKDF (reference sequence). V shed 4 bases, J shed 6 bases, and the junction held 6 bases outside the gene matches. CDR3 nucleotides: TGTGCCACCAGCATCCGGGACAGTAGTAATTCACCCCTCCACTTT. Protein product: CATSIRDSSNSPLHF.

There are a few counts of this clonotype. This chain joins TRBV4-2 and TRBJ2-5; D may be TRBD1 or TRBD2 (6 bases each). With the DNA end fitting TRBJ2-7 better, the J assignment may be wrong. The CDR3 sequence is 14 residues long. Germline CDR1 LGHNA, CDR2 YNFKEQ. DNA of the CDR3: TGTGCCAGCAGCCAAGAGAGGGGGGCTTACGAGCAGTACTTC. Its translation is CASSQERGAYEQYF.